This T cell receptor beta chain was recorded in a study of blood T cells in healthy people across ages. In the study overall: In model experiments, template switching was able to capture about one barcoded beta molecule for every two T cells that were present. Whole-study findings and limits: TCR beta diversity, measured per million T cells, fell in a roughly linear way with age.

Then a second PCR, running about 6 to 11 cycles, was carried out with a sample-barcoded 5' primer and a J-beta primer mix. Carrying 12 random nucleotides, a template-switch adaptor labeled each individual cDNA molecule. TCRdb re-analysed the 5' RACE reads in MiXCR, keeping a single row per CDR3 protein. The sample lists around 650,000 distinct CDR3 sequences; roughly two fifths were seen once. With regard to this clonotype: The antigen remains undetermined.

This CDR3 is built from 16 residues. Looked up from germline, CDR1 is MNHEY and CDR2 is SMNVEV (reference sequence). The trim removed 4 bases at V and 0 bases at J, leaving 8 bases unmatched. The sample providers were healthy Caucasian people from Russia, aged roughly 6 to 95. Sequencing was carried out using blood. V is TRBV27 and J is TRBJ1-1; 7 nucleotides match TRBD1. The clonotype originates from an older man in good health. The CDR3, as DNA: TGTGCCAGCAGTTCCCGACAGGGAAAGATGAACACTGAAGCTTTCTTT. The encoded protein is CASSSRQGKMNTEAFF.